This section outlines one T cell receptor beta chain sequence together with its context. This clonotype was seen ten or more times. The clone's antigen remains unknown. Base qualities were left out, and no much larger clone turns up one base away. This specimen belongs to a study of T-cell reconstitution after alpha-beta-depleted transplantation in children (dated by TCRdb to 2016 to 2017). A note on the overall study: Using TCR repertoire profiling, the study quantitatively followed how T-cell immune reconstitution unfolded in children after TCRalphabeta/CD19-depleted allogeneic hematopoietic cell transplantation.

In the paper's terms, the treatment or condition label means: allogeneic hematopoietic cell transplantation with graft depleted of TCRalphabeta T cells and CD19 B cells. Transplant recipients were children who received TCRalphabeta/CD19-depleted allogeneic hematopoietic cell grafts. The paper's findings and limits, for the study overall: In some patients, the high TCRbeta diversity seen at day 60 was put down to recipient T cells and intrathymic progenitors that had survived conditioning. The frequencies of hyperexpanded clones fell over the following months, and after one year, T-cell counts and TCRbeta diversity were mostly attributed to newly produced T cells. About two months after transplant, the apparently early recovery of alphabetaT-cell counts reportedly depended on just several hundred clones that had expanded rapidly and came from non-depleted graft cells.

Libraries were built with PCR. TCRdb records Illumina HiSeq 2500 as the sequencer. Molecular barcoding was employed in the preparation of TCR libraries, with unique molecular identifiers being used to normalize TCRbeta repertoire quantification. The public reads were run again by TCRdb, first through fastp at Q25 and then through MiXCR, and only productive beta chains were kept. Every CDR3 protein is listed once, alongside the most common genes and DNA of its rows. For this sample the table gives almost 250,000 distinct CDR3 sequences, of which 25% were detected only once. Clones ranked in the top ten supply 2% to 3% of the sample. The starting material was PBMCs, obtained before TCRalphabeta/CD19-depleted stem cell transplant. The receptor comes from a girl aged 2 to 10 with Fanconi anemia, due to receive a stem cell transplant.

The DNA sequence reads TGCAGCGTTGTACTAGCGGGGTCTTTAGCAGATACGCAGTATTTT. Its protein is CSVVLAGSLADTQYF. The V and J segments used are TRBV29-1 and TRBJ2-3, with 10 central nucleotides matching TRBD2. The CDR3 covers 15 residues, taking in both the cysteine and the phenylalanine. The retained sequence is limited to the CDR3, 45 bases, with the frame set at the first base. V is trimmed back by 4 bases and J by 4 bases, and the junction contains 8 bases that no gene match accounts for. The germline V gene gives CDR1 as SQVTM and CDR2 as ANQGSEA.